The subject of this entry is one T cell receptor (beta chain). Antigen: not known. This sample was included in a study of vaccination effects on CD4 cells after COVID-19. As for the study in general: A few convalescent patients gave samples early and late after vaccination. Notes on the study in general: After vaccination, spike-reactive clones in convalescents were mostly new vaccine-induced clones. Marked clonal contraction was seen late after vaccination (in both infection- and vaccine-induced clones).

The CDR3 is 14 residues long. Trimming cost V 0 bases and J 8 bases, with 11 bases left between them. The germline CDR1 and CDR2 sequences are SGDLS and YYNGEE. The method was immunoSEQ multiplex PCR; TCRdb's version includes in-frame clones alone and lacks a portion of them. Among roughly 51,000 clones listed, around 70% were seen once. Culturing for about ten days preceded CD4+ T cell isolation. The person's infection with SARS-CoV-2, confirmed by PCR, took place between March and December 2020. Each person got two doses of an mRNA SARS-CoV-2 vaccine, BNT162b2 or mRNA-1273. On both days 3 and 7, half of the culture medium was replaced with IL-2 medium.

The TCR was taken from a human donor who had a prior SARS-CoV-2 infection. The V gene is TRBV9, the J gene TRBJ1-4; D unclear. The sample in question was CD4+ T cells from PBMCs cultured without peptide, obtained after COVID-19 vaccination. The CDR3 DNA sequence: TGTGCCAGCAGCGTAGCCGGGGATGACGAAAAACTGTTTTTT. It codes for CASSVAGDDEKLFF.